This T cell receptor beta chain was recovered during a study of blood T cells in healthy people across ages. Overall study: Capturing about one barcoded beta molecule per two T cells was achieved by template switching. Findings of the study overall: Versus aged donors, long-lived donors had higher diversity and more naive CD4+ cells. Since the PBMCs were unsorted, naive and antigen-experienced cells could not be conclusively compared.

For the second PCR, which ran for about 6 to 12 cycles, a sample-barcoded 5' primer and a J-beta primer mix were used. Per-sample output comprised a minimum of 2.5 million paired-end reads containing CDR3. Via MiXCR, TCRdb re-called the 5' RACE reads, giving one row per CDR3 protein. The sample has more than 1 million distinct CDR3 sequences, under 55% seen once. The sample holds many counts of this clonotype. Its cognate antigen is unknown. The germline V gene has CDR1 DFQATT and CDR2 SNEGSKA (reference sequence). The CDR3 extends over 11 amino acids. V gene TRBV20-1 combines with J gene TRBJ2-3; 8 nucleotides agree with TRBD2. The source is a woman aged 55-70 years in good health. Sequenced: blood. The CDR3 loop reads CSGGQTDTQYF. CDR3 coding DNA: TGCTCGGGAGGGCAGACAGATACGCAGTATTTT.